Shown below are 29 T cell receptor beta chains from a single sample sequenced in a study of T-cell reconstitution after alpha-beta-depleted transplantation in children. Library preparation (for TCRbeta) was performed with unique molecular identifiers. TCRdb recomputed calls from the PCR reads with MiXCR, one row per CDR3 protein. The repertoire consists of about a million distinct CDR3 sequences, with less than 30% occurring once and the leading ten covering about 28%. The sample consisted of PBMCs, mostly from graft donor cells, taken 360 days after TCRalphabeta/CD19-depleted stem cell transplant. These receptors came from a boy younger than two who had a stem cell transplant for SCID, so the T cells may come from the graft donor.

In this sample, this clonotype turned up many times. The chain carries TRBV5-1 and TRBJ2-1; 8 bases are a match to TRBD2. With V trimmed by 3 bases and J by 6 bases, 5 bases remained unmatched. CDR1 is SGHRS and CDR2 is YFSETQ in the germline V gene. This CDR3 region has 14 residues. In DNA, the CDR3 is TGCGCCAGCAGCTCGGGACTAGTAGTCAATGAGCAGTTCTTC. It translates to CASSSGLVVNEQFF.

The chain has TRBV20-1 and TRBJ1-4, with D unresolved. Germline V gene sequence: CDR1 DFQATT, CDR2 SNEGSKA (reference sequence). The CDR3 length is 14 residues. V dropped 0 bases and J dropped 7 bases, with 12 bases sitting between them. CDR3 coding DNA: TGCAGTGCTAGAGAACCGGGAGCAGGTGAAAAACTGTTTTTT. It codes for CSAREPGAGEKLFF.

The chain is built from TRBV9 and TRBJ2-3; D is ambiguous. Trimming took off 0 bases at V and 5 bases at J, with 16 bases between the two ends. The CDR3 runs to 16 residues. Germline V gene data show CDR1 as SGDLS and CDR2 as YYNGEE. The CDR3 spells CASSVGPGPSGDTQYF. For the CDR3, the DNA is TGTGCCAGCAGCGTAGGCCCCGGCCCTTCGGGAGATACGCAGTATTTT.

V gene TRBV5-5 combines with J gene TRBJ1-1; D is unresolved. The V end lost 0 bases, the J end lost 2 bases, and 5 bases lay between the germline ends. This CDR3 comprises 13 residues. CDR1 is SGHKS, CDR2 YYEKEE, per germline (reference sequence). The CDR3 DNA reads TGTGCCAGCAGCTTGGTAACCAACACTGAAGCTTTCTTT. It yields the protein CASSLVTNTEAFF.

The CDR3 is CASSRPIPDTQYF. For the CDR3, the DNA is TGCGCCAGCAGCAGACCAATACCCGATACGCAGTATTTT. The gene calls are TRBV5-1 and TRBJ2-3; D is ambiguous. CDR3 size: 13 residues. Between the trimmed V and J ends, which lost 4 bases and 6 bases, there was a span of 12 bases. Germline V gene data show CDR1 as SGHRS and CDR2 as YFSETQ.

The chain links TRBV7-9 to TRBJ1-2; D gene unclear. This CDR3 region has 14 residues. V was pared by 5 bases and J by 4 bases, with 14 bases between. The germline CDR1 and CDR2 sequences are SEHNR and FQNEAQ (reference sequence). This CDR3 reads CASSPVGGTYGYTF. CDR3 DNA: TGTGCCAGCAGCCCCGTCGGTGGCACCTATGGCTACACCTTC.

CDR3 in DNA: TGTGCCAGCAGTTTGAAGGCAGGGGGTTGGGGTGGCTACACCTTC. It codes for CASSLKAGGWGGYTF. The chain employs TRBV27 and TRBJ1-2; TRBD1 matches 7 bases. This CDR3 contains 15 residues. V lost 3 bases to trimming and J lost 7 bases; unmatched junction nucleotides: 11. Looked up from germline, CDR1 is MNHEY and CDR2 is SMNVEV (reference sequence).

The rearrangement links TRBV4-1 to TRBJ2-3, with D tentatively TRBD1 (6 bases). With 4 bases removed from V and 3 bases from J, the gap between germline ends came to 17 bases. This CDR3 comprises 16 residues. Germline V gene data show CDR1 as MGHRA and CDR2 as YSYEKL. CDR3 bases: TGCGCCAGCAGCCGACTCCGGGACACAACTACAGATACGCAGTATTTT. The encoded protein is CASSRLRDTTTDTQYF.

This chain uses TRBV12-3 or TRBV12-4 with TRBJ1-5; TRBD1 matches at 9 bases. V dropped 6 bases and J dropped 6; count of bases not matched to a gene: 9. The CDR3 contains 15 residues. For the CDR3, the DNA is TGTGCCAGCAGGGGAGGACAGGGGCGGCTTCAGCCCCAGCATTTT. Translated: CASRGGQGRLQPQHF.

This clonotype came up a few times. This chain joins TRBV7-6 and TRBJ2-3; TRBD2 aligns across 10 bases. Trimming removed 4 bases from V and 2 bases from J; junction bases left unmatched: 6. Germline assignment: CDR1 SGHVS and CDR2 FNYEAQ. CDR3 length: 16 residues. The DNA for the CDR3 is TGTGCCAGCAGCTCGGCACTAGCGGGGTACACAGATACGCAGTATTTT. This encodes CASSSALAGYTDTQYF.

There are a few counts of this clonotype. This sequence joins TRBV18 and TRBJ2-4; 8 bases match TRBD1. There are 16 residues in the CDR3. V shed 3 bases and J 7 bases; nucleotides not matched to a gene: 11. Germline assignment: CDR1 KGHSH and CDR2 LQKENI. Written as DNA, the CDR3 is TGTGCCAGCTCACCTGATCAGGGGGCTCTCTCGAACATTCAGTACTTC. Encoded protein: CASSPDQGALSNIQYF.

This clonotype has just a few counts. The chain employs TRBV6-5 and TRBJ2-2; TRBD2 matches 10 bases. The CDR3 has 18 amino acids. Germline V gives CDR1 MNHEY, CDR2 SVGAGI. V trimming: 4 bases; J trimming: 8 bases; junction bases outside the gene matches: 16. The CDR3 coding sequence is TGTGCCAGCAGTTCAACGCCACTAGCGGGGTTCTTAAGGGGGGAGCTGTTTTTT. Protein: CASSSTPLAGFLRGELFF.

This clonotype has a handful of counts. V gene TRBV9 combines with J gene TRBJ2-1; TRBD2 agrees at 7 bases. Trimming removed 3 bases from V and 4 bases from J; junction bases left unmatched: 25. Germline V gene lookup returns CDR1 SGDLS and CDR2 YYNGEE. This CDR3 region has 21 residues. CDR3 nucleotide sequence: TGTGCCAGCAGCGACCCGATTCCGGGACCTCCCCTTGGGACTACTTACAATGAGCAGTTCTTC. This gives the protein CASSDPIPGPPLGTTYNEQFF.

Only one count was recorded for this clonotype. The V gene is TRBV28, the J gene TRBJ2-3, with a possible D match to TRBD2 (7 bases). This CDR3 has 16 residues. V lost 2 bases, J lost 1 base, and 13 bases lay in between. The germline V gene encodes CDR1 MDHEN and CDR2 SYDVKM. The CDR3 spells CASSLLGGPRTDTQYF. DNA for the CDR3: TGTGCCAGCAGTTTACTCGGGGGGCCCCGCACAGATACGCAGTATTTT.

The rearrangement links TRBV20-1 to TRBJ2-7, with 10 bases fitting TRBD2. The CDR3 is 14 residues long. Germline V gene lookup returns CDR1 DFQATT and CDR2 SNEGSKA (reference sequence). Germline trimming cut 3 bases from V and 4 bases from J; bases unmatched to any gene: 6. CDR3 sequence: CSARWLAGVYEQYF. The CDR3 coding sequence is TGCAGTGCTAGGTGGCTAGCGGGGGTTTACGAGCAGTACTTC.

V gene TRBV7-9 combines with J gene TRBJ2-2; 9 bases are shared with TRBD2. The germline V gene encodes CDR1 SEHNR and CDR2 FQNEAQ (reference sequence). With V trimmed by 10 bases and J by 6 bases, 9 bases remained unmatched. The length of the CDR3 is 14 residues. CDR3 sequence: CAIPLAGLSGELFF. DNA for the CDR3: TGTGCCATACCCCTAGCGGGGTTATCCGGGGAGCTGTTTTTT. The variable domain in full, with the rest retrieved from reference TRBV7-9 and TRBJ2-2, is DTGVSQNPRHKITKRGQNVTFRCDPISEHNRLYWYRQTLGQGPEFLTYFQNEAQLEKSRLLSDRFSAERPKGSFSTLEIQRTEQGDSAMYLCAIPLAGLSGELFFGEGSRLTVL.

The chain is built from TRBV7-9 and TRBJ1-4; D is possibly TRBD1 (6 bases). Germline lookup yields CDR1 SEHNR and CDR2 FQNEAQ (reference sequence). Trimming shortened V by 7 bases and J by 5 bases, and 14 bases separated the two germline ends. The CDR3 is 14 residues long. CDR3 residues: CASTADRWNEKLFF. The CDR3 DNA reads TGTGCCAGCACCGCAGACAGGTGGAATGAAAAACTGTTTTTT. Drawing the rest from reference TRBV7-9 and TRBJ1-4, the complete variable domain is DTGVSQNPRHKITKRGQNVTFRCDPISEHNRLYWYRQTLGQGPEFLTYFQNEAQLEKSRLLSDRFSAERPKGSFSTLEIQRTEQGDSAMYLCASTADRWNEKLFFGSGTQLSVL.

This clonotype was seen more than once but under ten times. V gene TRBV20-1 combines with J gene TRBJ2-3; D uncertain. The CDR3 loop spans 12 amino acids. The V gene lost 6 bases and the J gene lost 0 bases, with 7 bases spanning the gap. Germline loops: CDR1 DFQATT, CDR2 SNEGSKA (reference sequence). The CDR3 sequence is CSACASTDTQYF. In DNA, the CDR3 is TGCAGTGCCTGTGCTAGCACAGATACGCAGTATTTT.

The chain combines TRBV28 with TRBJ1-2, with 9 bases identical to TRBD1. Trimming cost V 5 bases and J 6 bases; bases outside gene matches: 10. CDR1 and CDR2 from the germline V gene are MDHEN and SYDVKM. The CDR3 has 15 residues. CDR3 loop: CASSDHGTGRNGYTF. CDR3 in DNA: TGTGCCAGCAGTGACCATGGGACAGGGAGAAATGGCTACACCTTC.

This clonotype was seen a handful of times. V and J are TRBV9 and TRBJ2-1, with D uncertain. Germline values: CDR1 SGDLS, CDR2 YYNGEE. This CDR3 contains 13 residues. V was clipped by 0 bases and J by 9 bases, with 10 bases between them. In DNA form, the CDR3 reads TGTGCCAGCAGCGTAGACGAGGAACCTGAGCAGTTCTTC. Amino acids: CASSVDEEPEQFF. The full variable domain, with the rest looked up from reference TRBV9 and TRBJ2-1, is DSGVTQTPKHLITATGQRVTLRCSPRSGDLSVYWYQQSLDQGLQFLIQYYNGEERAKGNILERFSAQQFPDLHSELNLSSLELGDSALYFCASSVDEEPEQFFGPGTRLTVL.

The genes are TRBV7-2 and TRBJ2-1, with D unclear. Trimming stripped 5 bases from V and 8 bases from J, with 7 bases between. The CDR3 runs 11 residues. Germline CDR1 SGHTA, CDR2 FQGNSA. CDR3 loop: CASSLHDEQFF. The CDR3 coding sequence is TGTGCCAGCAGCCTCCATGATGAGCAGTTCTTC.

The count of this clonotype is one. The chain carries TRBV20-1 and TRBJ2-7, with TRBD2 identical over 8 bases. V lost 6 bases to trimming and J lost 2 bases; unmatched junction nucleotides: 6. The CDR3 spans 13 residues. Germline CDR1 reads DFQATT; CDR2 reads SNEGSKA (reference sequence). The CDR3 region is CSAAPSGPYEQYF. CDR3 nucleotide sequence: TGCAGTGCCGCCCCTAGCGGGCCCTACGAGCAGTACTTC.

The V call is TRBV28, the J call TRBJ2-7, with a possible D match to TRBD2 (6 bases). V lost 0 bases, J lost 5 bases, and 11 bases lay in between. Germline V gene sequence: CDR1 MDHEN, CDR2 SYDVKM. The CDR3 has 14 residues. The CDR3 DNA reads as TGTGCCAGCAGTTTATGGAGGGGCGGGAACGAGCAGTACTTC. Amino acids: CASSLWRGGNEQYF.

The CDR3 here is CASSPRTSGASTDTQYF. The CDR3 DNA reads TGTGCCAGCAGCCCACGTACTAGCGGCGCTAGCACAGATACGCAGTATTTT. The chain uses TRBV12-3 or TRBV12-4 and TRBJ2-3; 8 bases agree with TRBD2. The CDR3 has 17 amino acids. V was clipped by 6 bases and J by 0 bases; unmatched bases: 11.

This sequence joins TRBV2 and TRBJ2-5; TRBD2 agrees at 11 bases. Germline CDR1 reads SNHLY; CDR2 reads FYNNEI. CDR3 size: 18 residues. Trimming took 4 bases from V and 0 from J; bases not matched to a gene: 10. The CDR3 coding sequence is TGTGCCAGCAGTGTTGGGCCCCGACTAGCGGGGAACCAAGAGACCCAGTACTTC. It yields the protein CASSVGPRLAGNQETQYF.

The gene calls are TRBV28 and TRBJ2-7; D is possibly TRBD1 (6 bases). The CDR3 sequence is 12 residues long. V was pared by 8 bases and J by 4 bases, with 12 bases between. Germline V lookup: CDR1 MDHEN, CDR2 SYDVKM. The CDR3 reads CASRDNTYEQYF. The DNA of the CDR3 is TGTGCCAGCCGGGACAATACTTACGAGCAGTACTTC.

The chain combines TRBV20-1 with TRBJ2-3; 11 bases align to TRBD2. J lost 1 base, V lost 2 bases, and 8 bases had no gene match. Germline CDR1 is DFQATT and CDR2 is SNEGSKA (reference sequence). The CDR3 is 17 amino acids. CDR3 loop: CSARTSTSGGRTDTQYF. The DNA for the CDR3 is TGCAGTGCTAGAACCAGCACTAGCGGGGGCCGCACAGATACGCAGTATTTT.

Only a few counts were recorded for this clonotype. The CDR3 sequence: CASSSGQGATYEQYF. The CDR3 DNA follows: TGTGCCAGCAGCTCGGGACAGGGCGCAACCTACGAGCAGTACTTC. This chain uses TRBV25-1 with TRBJ2-7, with 9 bases identical to TRBD1. The CDR3 has 15 residues. Germline V gives CDR1 MGHDK, CDR2 SYGVNS. Trimming cost V 6 bases and J 2 bases; bases outside gene matches: 8.

The V call is TRBV4-2, the J call TRBJ2-7; the match to TRBD2 covers 12 bases. The CDR3 contains 17 residues. CDR1 LGHNA and CDR2 YNFKEQ come from the germline V gene. V gave up 0 bases and J gave up 5 bases; unmatched junction bases: 8. The CDR3 coding sequence is TGTGCCAGCAGCCAAGAGGAGACTAGCGGGGGCCACCACGAGCAGTACTTC. Translated: CASSQEETSGGHHEQYF.